A selection of T cell receptor beta chains follows, all from one sample in a study of shared clonotypes between healthy human individuals. The data were produced by immunoSEQ multiplex PCR, yet TCRdb's version contains in-frame clones alone and is incomplete. The sample has about 2,200,000 clones, just over 90% seen once. Sequenced: naive CD8+ T cells from PBMCs. The receptors shown here come from a man aged 18 to 29 in good health. Some clones in this sample may be carry-over from other donors' samples. Each CDR3 is given with its conserved first and last residue. The order of the fields is V gene, J gene, CDR3 protein.

V gene: TRBV5-1; J gene: TRBJ1-2; CDR3 protein: CASSLSSRLGRYYGYTF
V gene: TRBV13; J gene: TRBJ1-3; CDR3 protein: CASSLGTGVPRTNTIYF
V gene: TRBV6-1; J gene: TRBJ2-3; CDR3 protein: CASSDPGDYSTDTQYF
V gene: TRBV5-6; J gene: TRBJ2-5; CDR3 protein: CASSLSDRAIETQYF
V gene: TRBV29-1; J gene: TRBJ2-3; CDR3 protein: CSAQPGNTDTQYF
V gene: TRBV27; J gene: TRBJ2-5; CDR3 protein: CASSTASEGAETQYF
V gene: TRBV5-1; J gene: TRBJ1-2; CDR3 protein: CASSLDVSGVGYTF
V gene: TRBV7-2; J gene: TRBJ2-2; CDR3 protein: CASSLVLRGGELFF
V gene: TRBV7-2; J gene: TRBJ2-7; CDR3 protein: CASSLELLAGGGYEQYF
V gene: TRBV7-2; J gene: TRBJ1-1; CDR3 protein: CASAPRGHPRAFF
V gene: TRBV18; J gene: TRBJ1-1; CDR3 protein: CASSPVGGTTEAFF
V gene: TRBV27; J gene: TRBJ1-1; CDR3 protein: CASSWASEGHTEAFF
V gene: TRBV11-3; J gene: TRBJ2-2; CDR3 protein: CASSLGTTGELFF
V gene: TRBV29-1; J gene: TRBJ2-7; CDR3 protein: CSVSQGAGEQYF
V gene: TRBV6-1; J gene: TRBJ2-7; CDR3 protein: CASSESRGREQYF
V gene: TRBV28; J gene: TRBJ2-3; CDR3 protein: CASSKRSDTQYF
V gene: TRBV9; J gene: TRBJ2-6; CDR3 protein: CASSALGGTPSGANVLTF
V gene: TRBV29-1; J gene: TRBJ2-7; CDR3 protein: CSVQGVGSGGPYEQYF
V gene: TRBV5-1; J gene: TRBJ2-6; CDR3 protein: CASSLLGGTLVPEGANVLTF
V gene: TRBV5-1; J gene: TRBJ1-1; CDR3 protein: CASSLTGWGTEAFF
V gene: TRBV6-1; J gene: TRBJ2-7; CDR3 protein: CASSDTGSNYEQYF
V gene: TRBV6-6; J gene: TRBJ1-1; CDR3 protein: CASTLGNEAFF
V gene: TRBV9; J gene: TRBJ2-1; CDR3 protein: CASSPQRGEEQFF
V gene: TRBV27; J gene: TRBJ1-1; CDR3 protein: CASSLYGSPRVNTEAFF
V gene: TRBV11-1; J gene: TRBJ2-1; CDR3 protein: CASSLGGRGEQFF
V gene: TRBV5-5; J gene: TRBJ1-2; CDR3 protein: CASSHDQYGYTF
V gene: TRBV10-3; J gene: TRBJ2-1; CDR3 protein: CAIAFSSSSSYNEQFF
V gene: TRBV28; J gene: TRBJ2-5; CDR3 protein: CASSLGLRAQETQYF
V gene: TRBV27; J gene: TRBJ2-7; CDR3 protein: CASSSTGSLGEQYF
V gene: TRBV7-9; J gene: TRBJ2-1; CDR3 protein: CASSFRQGDHNEQFF
V gene: TRBV27; J gene: TRBJ2-7; CDR3 protein: CASSLFPSGVGYEQYF
V gene: TRBV13; J gene: TRBJ2-7; CDR3 protein: CASSSLTGTSGGGSYEQYF
V gene: TRBV21-1; J gene: TRBJ1-4; CDR3 protein: CASSKGPGGEVITNEKLFF
V gene: TRBV27; J gene: TRBJ1-5; CDR3 protein: CASSLYAGALNQPQHF
V gene: TRBV4-1; J gene: TRBJ2-1; CDR3 protein: CASSPRGTSGDNEQFF
V gene: TRBV21-1; J gene: TRBJ1-5; CDR3 protein: CASSRRGTGSNQPQHF
V gene: TRBV5-1; J gene: TRBJ2-1; CDR3 protein: CASSAGGAGAPFLFF